What follows is one T cell receptor beta chain and its context. Its antigen remains unidentified. The sample comes from a study of OX40 agonist ivuxolimab in advanced cancers. In the study overall: The patients got ivuxolimab, which is an agonistic anti-OX40 (CD134) antibody. Previous treatment with anti-PD-1, anti-PD-L1 or anti-CTLA-4 therapy was allowed; about 44% had received some.

TCRdb's table, derived via immunoSEQ multiplex PCR, lists solely in-frame clones and lacks some. The table lists 95,000 to 100,000 clones, around 83% of them singletons. The CDR3 contains 15 residues. The V and J ends lost 3 bases and 1 base respectively, with 11 bases between them. From germline, CDR1 is SGHTA and CDR2 FQGTGA. Regarding the study as a whole: CD8+ T cells (on average) carried more expanded clones than CD4+ T cells. The work left the antigen specificity of expanded peripheral T cells undetermined.

The sequence was obtained from an adult with an advanced solid tumor such as melanoma, head and neck, liver or kidney cancer. The chain recombines TRBV7-3 with TRBJ2-3; TRBD2 is a possible D gene (6 bases). Sequencing used CD4+ or CD8+ T cells sorted from blood, obtained in a trial of the OX40 agonist ivuxolimab. The CDR3 nucleotides are TGTGCCAGCAGCTTTCCACCGGGGGGCACAGATACGCAGTATTTT. It specifies CASSFPPGGTDTQYF.